The 27 T cell receptor beta chains below were found in one sample sequenced in a study of CD8 T cells in Susac syndrome. RNA was extracted with the RNeasy kit, and a quantity of about 0.45 to 1 ug was reverse transcribed using random hexamers. TCRdb redid the calling of the immunoSEQ multiplex PCR reads with MiXCR, one entry per CDR3 protein. The sample carries a few hundred thousand distinct CDR3 sequences, more than 75% recorded once. Sequencing was done on a sample of CD8+ T cells from PBMCs. Source of these receptors: a human donor with multiple sclerosis.

Comments on this clonotype: An end of the junction does not agree with germline; a read error may underlie this. This sequence joins TRBV6-6 and TRBJ2-6; no firm D call. There are 15 residues in the CDR3. Germline V lookup: CDR1 MNHNY, CDR2 SVGAGI (reference sequence). The CDR3 is CAGSYWRGGANVLTF. The CDR3 DNA is TGTGCCGGCAGTTATTGGAGAGGCGGGGCCAACGTCCTGACTTTC.

This rearrangement joins TRBV7-9 to TRBJ2-1, with D perhaps matching TRBD1 or TRBD2 (5 bases each). CDR1 and CDR2 from the germline V gene are SEHNR and FQNEAQ (reference sequence). The V and J ends lost 1 base and 5 bases respectively, with 15 bases between them. The CDR3 has 16 residues. CDR3 region: CASSLVEGLRDNEQFF. CDR3 DNA: TGTGCCAGCAGCTTAGTCGAGGGGCTCCGGGACAATGAGCAGTTCTTC.

The chain uses TRBV19 and TRBJ2-1; TRBD2 agrees at 7 bases. This CDR3 is built from 14 residues. Germline-derived CDR1 and CDR2 are LNHDA and SQIVND (reference sequence). J lost 4 bases, V lost 6 bases, and 6 bases had no gene match. The CDR3 here is CASRLGEGYNEQFF. CDR3 nucleotide sequence: TGTGCCAGTAGACTAGGGGAGGGTTACAATGAGCAGTTCTTC.

The V gene is TRBV12-3 or TRBV12-4, the J gene TRBJ2-7; D not certain. V was clipped by 5 bases and J by 6 bases, with 8 bases between them. The CDR3 consists of 11 residues. Written as DNA, the CDR3 is TGTGCCAGCAGTACGTCCCTCGAGCAGTACTTC. Its protein is CASSTSLEQYF.

This chain connects TRBV7-9 to TRBJ1-2; D not certain. Between the trimmed V and J ends, which lost 6 bases and 4 bases, there was a span of 12 bases. The CDR3 has 13 residues. Looked up from germline, CDR1 is SEHNR and CDR2 is FQNEAQ (reference sequence). In DNA form, the CDR3 reads TGTGCCAGCAGAATCCCCGACATCTATGGCTACACCTTC. Translation: CASRIPDIYGYTF. The whole variable domain, remainder taken from reference TRBV7-9 and TRBJ1-2, is DTGVSQNPRHKITKRGQNVTFRCDPISEHNRLYWYRQTLGQGPEFLTYFQNEAQLEKSRLLSDRFSAERPKGSFSTLEIQRTEQGDSAMYLCASRIPDIYGYTFGSGTRLTVV.

The rearrangement links TRBV9 to TRBJ2-1; no clear D. Germline assignment: CDR1 SGDLS and CDR2 YYNGEE. The V and J ends lost 0 bases and 6 bases respectively, with 16 bases between them. The CDR3 is 16 amino acids. Here the CDR3 reads CASSVEARIYGNEQFF. CDR3 DNA sequence: TGTGCCAGCAGCGTAGAGGCTAGAATTTACGGCAATGAGCAGTTCTTC.

Only a few counts were recorded for this clonotype. The DNA for the CDR3 is TGCAGCGTTGTTGGGGGCAGCACAGATACGCAGTATTTT. Protein sequence: CSVVGGSTDTQYF. The rearrangement joins TRBV29-1 to TRBJ2-3; perhaps TRBD1 as D (6 bases). Germline V gene lookup returns CDR1 SQVTM and CDR2 ANQGSEA. Deletions cut 4 bases from V and 0 bases from J, with 8 bases between. The CDR3 contains 13 residues.

This chain connects TRBV27 to TRBJ2-1; D might be TRBD2 (5 bases). Germline CDR1 MNHEY, CDR2 SMNVEV (reference sequence). CDR3 length: 17 amino acids. The V gene lost 5 bases and the J gene lost 7 bases, with 24 bases spanning the gap. The CDR3 loop is CASSPLNPLGVGNEQFF. The CDR3 DNA sequence: TGTGCCAGCAGTCCCCTAAATCCACTGGGAGTGGGGAATGAGCAGTTCTTC.

V is TRBV10-3 and J is TRBJ2-5; the D gene is possibly TRBD1 (7 bases). This CDR3 region has 14 residues. Trimming took 7 bases from V and 5 from J, leaving 17 bases between them. Per the germline V gene, CDR1 is ENHRY and CDR2 is SYGVKD. DNA of the CDR3: TGTGCCATCAACGGAGGGGGCATAGGCGAGACCCAGTACTTC. Encoded protein: CAINGGGIGETQYF.

This chain uses TRBV9 with TRBJ1-2; D unresolved. The CDR3 contains 12 residues. Trimming pared 4 bases from V and 8 bases from J, leaving 12 bases between. The germline V gene encodes CDR1 SGDLS and CDR2 YYNGEE. The CDR3 DNA is TGTGCCAGCAGCACACTACCAAGAGGCTACACCTTC. Translated, it gives CASSTLPRGYTF.

The V call is TRBV11-2, the J call TRBJ2-3; D ambiguous. Germline V gene sequence: CDR1 SGHAT, CDR2 FQNNGV. V was pared by 5 bases and J by 0 bases, with 15 bases between. The CDR3 runs to 16 residues. CDR3: CASSIGPGSSTDTQYF. Written as DNA, the CDR3 is TGTGCCAGCAGCATTGGACCCGGGTCAAGCACAGATACGCAGTATTTT.

This clonotype turned up a few times. The gene calls are TRBV7-2 and TRBJ2-7; 9 bases fit TRBD2. Germline trimming cut 2 bases from V and 5 bases from J; bases unmatched to any gene: 4. Germline CDR1 reads SGHTA; CDR2 reads FQGNSA. The CDR3 has 14 amino acids. The CDR3 spells CASSLFSGSHEQYF. The DNA for the CDR3 is TGTGCCAGCAGCTTATTTAGCGGGAGCCACGAGCAGTACTTC.

The rearrangement uses TRBV13 and TRBJ2-1; D not resolved. Germline CDR1 and CDR2: PRHDT and FYEKMQ (reference sequence). The CDR3 contains 15 residues. Trimming left V 5 bases short and J 0 bases short, with 11 bases between. CDR3 sequence: CASSPIQSSYNEQFF. In DNA form, the CDR3 reads TGTGCCAGCAGCCCGATTCAGAGCTCCTACAATGAGCAGTTCTTC.

V and J are TRBV9 and TRBJ2-2; 7 nucleotides align to TRBD2. The ends lost 5 bases at V and 0 bases at J; junction bases unmatched: 4. This CDR3 contains 15 residues. CDR1 SGDLS and CDR2 YYNGEE come from the germline V gene. The CDR3 coding sequence is TGTGCCAGCAGGAAAAGCGGGACGAACACCGGGGAGCTGTTTTTT. It codes for CASRKSGTNTGELFF. Using reference TRBV9 and TRBJ2-2 for the parts outside the CDR3, the full variable domain is DSGVTQTPKHLITATGQRVTLRCSPRSGDLSVYWYQQSLDQGLQFLIQYYNGEERAKGNILERFSAQQFPDLHSELNLSSLELGDSALYFCASRKSGTNTGELFFGEGSRLTVL.

This clonotype was picked up a small number of times. The chain is built from TRBV30 and TRBJ2-7; 9 bases are shared with TRBD1. The CDR3 is made up of 14 amino acids. Germline-derived CDR1 and CDR2 are GTSNPN and SVGIG (reference sequence). The J segment lost 3 bases and the V segment lost 2 bases, leaving 5 bases of the junction unmatched. Here the CDR3 DNA reads TGTGCCTGGAGTTACGGGACAGGGAACTACGAGCAGTACTTC. It yields the protein CAWSYGTGNYEQYF. The full variable domain, rest sourced from reference TRBV30 and TRBJ2-7, is SQTIHQWPATLVQPVGSPLSLECTVEGTSNPNLYWYRQAAGRGLQLLFYSVGIGQISSEVPQNLSASRPQDRQFILSSKKLLLSDSGFYLCAWSYGTGNYEQYFGPGTRLTVT.

This clonotype appeared once. The CDR3 DNA follows: TGTGCCACCAGCAGCCTTCCGGACCCGTCCTACGAGCAGTACTTC. Translation gives CATSSLPDPSYEQYF. The chain joins TRBV15 to TRBJ2-7; no reliable D call. Per germline, CDR1 LNHNV and CDR2 YYDKDF (reference sequence). This CDR3 is built from 15 residues. Trimming removed 3 bases at V and 1 base at J, with 13 bases between.

This chain uses TRBV7-9 with TRBJ2-1; 13 positions agree with TRBD2. The V and J ends lost 5 bases and 8 bases, in that order; junction bases with no gene match: 15. The CDR3 is 18 residues long. CDR1 and CDR2 from the germline V gene are SEHNR and FQNEAQ (reference sequence). The CDR3 loop reads CASSTWTSGSYDSDEQFF. CDR3 DNA sequence: TGTGCCAGCAGCACCTGGACTAGCGGGAGTTATGACAGTGATGAGCAGTTCTTC.

J is TRBJ2-3 and V is TRBV6-5; 9 nucleotides match TRBD1. This CDR3 contains 18 residues. Germline CDR1 MNHEY, CDR2 SVGAGI. After removal of 3 bases from V and 2 bases from J, the junction contained 12 bases not matched to a gene. The chain's CDR3 is CASSYYRPRDRVTDTQYF. In nucleotides, the CDR3 is TGTGCCAGCAGTTATTACCGGCCTCGGGACAGGGTCACAGATACGCAGTATTTT.

The rearrangement links TRBV6-1 to TRBJ2-5; 7 positions match TRBD2. Germline CDR1 reads MNHNS; CDR2 reads SASEGT. After removal of 6 bases from V and 7 bases from J, the junction contained 8 bases not matched to a gene. CDR3 length: 13 residues. CDR3 protein: CASRSTSARTQYF. The CDR3 DNA is TGTGCCAGCAGATCAACTAGCGCGAGGACCCAGTACTTC.

The rearrangement joins TRBV9 to TRBJ2-1; TRBD2 is a possible D gene (6 bases). This CDR3 region has 15 residues. V shed 6 bases and J shed 0 bases, with 13 bases lying between them. CDR1 and CDR2 from the germline V gene are SGDLS and YYNGEE. CDR3 in amino acids: CASTLEGGSYNEQFF. CDR3 coding DNA: TGTGCCAGCACCCTAGAGGGAGGCTCCTACAATGAGCAGTTCTTC.

This chain's CDR3 is CASSQDSRKSVPYNEQFF. CDR3 bases: TGTGCCAGCAGCCAAGATTCCCGAAAAAGCGTCCCCTACAATGAGCAGTTCTTC. The J gene is TRBJ2-1, the V gene TRBV3-1; D is ambiguous. Trimming removed 0 bases from V and 2 bases from J, with 17 bases in between. CDR1 is LGHDT and CDR2 is YNNKEL in the germline V gene (reference sequence). The CDR3 contains 18 residues.

The J gene is TRBJ1-1, the V gene TRBV7-9; the D is unclear. The CDR3 is made up of 12 amino acids. CDR1 and CDR2 from the germline V gene are SEHNR and FQNEAQ (reference sequence). Trimming took off 0 bases at V and 7 bases at J, with 6 bases between the two ends. The CDR3 sequence is CASSLAPYEAFF. In DNA, the CDR3 is TGTGCCAGCAGCTTAGCCCCATATGAAGCTTTCTTT.

V usage is TRBV4-1 and J usage is TRBJ2-2; TRBD2 might be the D (5 bases). This CDR3 is built from 15 residues. V shed 0 bases and J shed 8 bases, with 13 bases lying between them. Germline CDR1 is MGHRA and CDR2 is YSYEKL. The CDR3 DNA reads TGCGCCAGCAGCCAAGATGGGAGCTTACAAGGGGAGCTGTTTTTT. Translated, it gives CASSQDGSLQGELFF.

The V and J genes are TRBV6-6 and TRBJ2-7; tentatively, D is TRBD2 (6 bases). Trimming took off 5 bases at V and 1 base at J, with 12 bases between the two ends. The germline V gene encodes CDR1 MNHNY and CDR2 SVGAGI (reference sequence). This CDR3 region has 14 residues. CDR3 loop: CASSAREISYEQYF. CDR3 in DNA: TGTGCCAGCAGTGCTCGGGAGATATCCTACGAGCAGTACTTC.

CDR3: CASRTDTQYF. The CDR3 DNA sequence: TGTGCCAGCAGGACAGATACGCAGTATTTT. The chain couples TRBV2 to TRBJ2-3; no definite D call. Germline CDR1 and CDR2: SNHLY and FYNNEI. The length of the CDR3 is 10 residues. V lost 6 bases and J lost 3, with 1 base in between.

V and J are TRBV3-1 and TRBJ1-1, with D unresolved. Germline-derived CDR1 and CDR2 are LGHDT and YNNKEL (reference sequence). The CDR3 length is 14 residues. V was pared by 2 bases and J by 1 base, with 8 bases between. Written as DNA, the CDR3 is TGTGCCAGCAGCCAAAGACTGGGGAACACTGAAGCTTTCTTT. Translating gives CASSQRLGNTEAFF.

The J gene is TRBJ2-1, the V gene TRBV27; D assignment may be TRBD1 or TRBD2 (5 bases each). CDR3 length equals 15 residues. CDR1 is MNHEY, CDR2 SMNVEV, per germline (reference sequence). With 5 bases removed from V and 7 bases from J, the gap between germline ends came to 18 bases. The CDR3 bases are TGTGCCAGCAGTCCTCCACCGGGGCCAAAAAATGAGCAGTTCTTC. Residues: CASSPPPGPKNEQFF.